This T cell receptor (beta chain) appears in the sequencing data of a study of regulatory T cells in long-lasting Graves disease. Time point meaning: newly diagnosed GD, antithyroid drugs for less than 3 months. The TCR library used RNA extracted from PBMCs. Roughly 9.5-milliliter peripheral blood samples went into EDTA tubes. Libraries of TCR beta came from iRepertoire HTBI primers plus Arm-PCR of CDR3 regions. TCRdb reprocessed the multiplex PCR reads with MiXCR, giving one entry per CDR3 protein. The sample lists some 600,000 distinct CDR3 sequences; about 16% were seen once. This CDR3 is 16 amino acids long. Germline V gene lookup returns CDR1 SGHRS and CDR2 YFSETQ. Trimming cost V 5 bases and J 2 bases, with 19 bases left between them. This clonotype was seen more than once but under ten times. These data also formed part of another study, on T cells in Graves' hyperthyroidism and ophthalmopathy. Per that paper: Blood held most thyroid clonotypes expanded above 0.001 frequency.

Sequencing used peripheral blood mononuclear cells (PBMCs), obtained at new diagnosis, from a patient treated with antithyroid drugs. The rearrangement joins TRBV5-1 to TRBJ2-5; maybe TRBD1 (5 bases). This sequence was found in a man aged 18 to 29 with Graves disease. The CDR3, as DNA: TGCGCCAGCAGACAGGTCGGCTCAGGAGCACAAGAGACCCAGTACTTC. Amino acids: CASRQVGSGAQETQYF.